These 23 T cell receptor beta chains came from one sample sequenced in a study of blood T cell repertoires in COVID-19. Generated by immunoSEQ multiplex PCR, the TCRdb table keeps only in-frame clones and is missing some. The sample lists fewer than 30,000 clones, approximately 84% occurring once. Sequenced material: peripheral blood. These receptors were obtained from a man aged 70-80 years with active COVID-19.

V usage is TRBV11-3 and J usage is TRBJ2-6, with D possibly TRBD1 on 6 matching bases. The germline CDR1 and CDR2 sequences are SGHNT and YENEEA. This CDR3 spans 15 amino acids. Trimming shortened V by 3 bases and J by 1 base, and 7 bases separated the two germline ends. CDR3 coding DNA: TGTGCCAGCAGCTTTAGGGGGTCTGGGGCCAACGTCCTGACTTTC. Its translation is CASSFRGSGANVLTF. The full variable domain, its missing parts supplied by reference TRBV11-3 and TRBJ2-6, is EAGVVQSPRYKIIEKKQPVAFWCNPISGHNTLYWYLQNLGQGPELLIRYENEEAVDDSQLPKDRFSAERLKGVDSTLKIQPAELGDSAVYLCASSFRGSGANVLTFGAGSRLTVL.

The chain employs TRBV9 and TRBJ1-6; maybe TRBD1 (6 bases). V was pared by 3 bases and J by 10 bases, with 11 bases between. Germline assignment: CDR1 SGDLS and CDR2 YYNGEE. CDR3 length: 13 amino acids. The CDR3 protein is CASSDRAGSPLHF. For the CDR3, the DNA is TGTGCCAGCAGCGACAGGGCCGGGTCACCCCTCCACTTT.

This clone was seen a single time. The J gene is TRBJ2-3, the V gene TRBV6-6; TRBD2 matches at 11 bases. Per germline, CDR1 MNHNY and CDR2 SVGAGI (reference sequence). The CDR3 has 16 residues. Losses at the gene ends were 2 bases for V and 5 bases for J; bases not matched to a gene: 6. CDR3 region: CASSYPLAGGEDTQYF. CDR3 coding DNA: TGTGCCAGCAGTTACCCCCTAGCGGGGGGAGAAGATACGCAGTATTTT.

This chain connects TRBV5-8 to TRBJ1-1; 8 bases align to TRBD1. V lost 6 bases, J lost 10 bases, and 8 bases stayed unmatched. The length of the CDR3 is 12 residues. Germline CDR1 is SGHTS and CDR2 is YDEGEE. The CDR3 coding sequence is TGTGCCAGCAAATCAGGGGGCATGGGAGCTTTCTTT. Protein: CASKSGGMGAFF.

CDR3 sequence (DNA): TGCAGTGCGGGGACATCCTACGAGCAGTACTTC. Translated: CSAGTSYEQYF. The V and J genes are TRBV20-1 and TRBJ2-7; possibly TRBD1 for D (6 bases). V was pared by 6 bases and J by 1 base, with 7 bases between. Germline CDR1 and CDR2: DFQATT and SNEGSKA (reference sequence). The CDR3 is 11 amino acids.

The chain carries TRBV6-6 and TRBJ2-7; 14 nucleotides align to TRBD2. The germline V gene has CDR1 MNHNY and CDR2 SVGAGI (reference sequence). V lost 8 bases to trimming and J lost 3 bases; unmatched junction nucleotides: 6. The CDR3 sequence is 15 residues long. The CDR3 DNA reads TGTGCCAGCGGGACTAGCGGGGGTATTATCTACGAGCAGTACTTC. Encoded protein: CASGTSGGIIYEQYF.

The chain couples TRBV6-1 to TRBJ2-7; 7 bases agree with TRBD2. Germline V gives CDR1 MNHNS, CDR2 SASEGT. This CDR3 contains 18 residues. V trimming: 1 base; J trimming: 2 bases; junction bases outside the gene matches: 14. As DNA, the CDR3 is TGTGCCAGCAGTGAAGGGTGGCTTGGGCGGGGGTCGACCTACGAGCAGTACTTC. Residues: CASSEGWLGRGSTYEQYF.

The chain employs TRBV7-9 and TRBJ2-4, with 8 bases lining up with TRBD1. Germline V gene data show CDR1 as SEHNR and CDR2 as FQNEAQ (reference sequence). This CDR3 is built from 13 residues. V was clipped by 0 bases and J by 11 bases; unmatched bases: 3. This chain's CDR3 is CASSLAQGAVQYF. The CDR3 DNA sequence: TGTGCCAGCAGCTTAGCCCAGGGGGCAGTTCAGTACTTC.

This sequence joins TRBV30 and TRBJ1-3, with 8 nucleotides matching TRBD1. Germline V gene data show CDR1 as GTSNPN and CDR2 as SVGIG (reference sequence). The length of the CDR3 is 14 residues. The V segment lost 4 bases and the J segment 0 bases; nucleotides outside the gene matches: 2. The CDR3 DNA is TGTGCCTGGAACCAGGGGGCCTCTGGAAACACCATATATTTT. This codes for CAWNQGASGNTIYF. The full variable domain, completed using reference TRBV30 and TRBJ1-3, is SQTIHQWPATLVQPVGSPLSLECTVEGTSNPNLYWYRQAAGRGLQLLFYSVGIGQISSEVPQNLSASRPQDRQFILSSKKLLLSDSGFYLCAWNQGASGNTIYFGEGSWLTVV.

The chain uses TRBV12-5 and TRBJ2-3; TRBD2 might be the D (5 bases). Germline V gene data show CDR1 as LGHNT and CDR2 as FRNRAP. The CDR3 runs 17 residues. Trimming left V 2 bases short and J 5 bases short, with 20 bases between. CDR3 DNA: TGTGCTAGTGGTTTGCCTCTGGCGGGTGCTAGAGTAGATACGCAGTATTTT. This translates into CASGLPLAGARVDTQYF.

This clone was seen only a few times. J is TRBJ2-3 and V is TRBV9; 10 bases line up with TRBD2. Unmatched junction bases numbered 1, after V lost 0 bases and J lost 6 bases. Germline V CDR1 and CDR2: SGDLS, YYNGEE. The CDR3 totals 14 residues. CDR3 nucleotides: TGTGCCAGCAGCGTAGCACTAGCGGGGGATACGCAGTATTTT. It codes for CASSVALAGDTQYF. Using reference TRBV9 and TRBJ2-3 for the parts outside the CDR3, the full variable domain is DSGVTQTPKHLITATGQRVTLRCSPRSGDLSVYWYQQSLDQGLQFLIQYYNGEERAKGNILERFSAQQFPDLHSELNLSSLELGDSALYFCASSVALAGDTQYFGPGTRLTVL.

The CDR3 DNA sequence: TGTGCCAGCAGCTTAGGCGGCGGTAATCAGCCCCAGCATTTT. This sequence encodes CASSLGGGNQPQHF. J is TRBJ1-5 and V is TRBV13; D ambiguous. The CDR3 is 14 residues long. CDR1 is PRHDT, CDR2 FYEKMQ, per germline (reference sequence). The V gene lost 0 bases and the J gene lost 4 bases, with 7 bases spanning the gap.

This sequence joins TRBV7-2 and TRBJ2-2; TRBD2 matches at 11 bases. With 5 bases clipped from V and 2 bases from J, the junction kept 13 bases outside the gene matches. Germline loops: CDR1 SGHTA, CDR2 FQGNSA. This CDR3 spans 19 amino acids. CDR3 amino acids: CASSPLVAGGPVNTGELFF. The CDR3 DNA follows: TGTGCCAGCAGCCCACTCGTAGCGGGGGGGCCGGTAAACACCGGGGAGCTGTTTTTT.

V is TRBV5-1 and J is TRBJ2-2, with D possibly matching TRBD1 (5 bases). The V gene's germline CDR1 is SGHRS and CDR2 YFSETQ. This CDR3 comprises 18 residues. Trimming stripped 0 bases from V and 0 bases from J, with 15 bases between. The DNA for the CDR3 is TGCGCCAGCAGCTTGGTTGTCAGAGGACACACGAACACCGGGGAGCTGTTTTTT. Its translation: CASSLVVRGHTNTGELFF.

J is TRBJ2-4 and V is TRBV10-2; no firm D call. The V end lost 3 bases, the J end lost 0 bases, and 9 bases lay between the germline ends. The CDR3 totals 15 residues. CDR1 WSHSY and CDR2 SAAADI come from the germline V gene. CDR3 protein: CASSDTALAKNIQYF. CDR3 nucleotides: TGCGCCAGCAGTGACACAGCCCTAGCCAAAAACATTCAGTACTTC.

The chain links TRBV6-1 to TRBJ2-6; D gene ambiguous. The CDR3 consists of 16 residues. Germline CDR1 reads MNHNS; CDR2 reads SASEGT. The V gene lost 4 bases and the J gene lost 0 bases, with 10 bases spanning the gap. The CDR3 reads CASSAGVGSGANVLTF. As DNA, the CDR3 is TGTGCCAGCAGTGCCGGTGTTGGCTCTGGGGCCAACGTCCTGACTTTC.

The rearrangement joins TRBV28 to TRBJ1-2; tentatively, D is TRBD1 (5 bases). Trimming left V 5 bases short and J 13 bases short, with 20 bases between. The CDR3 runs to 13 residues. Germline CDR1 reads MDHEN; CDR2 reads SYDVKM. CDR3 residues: CASSIRAGPGPTF. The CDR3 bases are TGTGCCAGCAGTATCCGGGCGGGGCCCGGTCCCACCTTC.

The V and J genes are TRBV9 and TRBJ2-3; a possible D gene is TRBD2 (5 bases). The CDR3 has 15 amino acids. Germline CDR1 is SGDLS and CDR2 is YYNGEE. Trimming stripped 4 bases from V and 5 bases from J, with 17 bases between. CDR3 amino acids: CASSLRGAWIDTQYF. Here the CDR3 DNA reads TGTGCCAGCAGCCTTCGGGGTGCCTGGATAGATACGCAGTATTTT.

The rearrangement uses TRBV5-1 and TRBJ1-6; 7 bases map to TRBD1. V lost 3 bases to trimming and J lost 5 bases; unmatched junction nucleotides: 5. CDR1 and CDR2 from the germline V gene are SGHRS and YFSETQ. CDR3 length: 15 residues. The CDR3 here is CASSSDRFNNSPLHF. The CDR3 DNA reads TGCGCCAGCAGCTCGGACAGGTTTAATAATTCACCCCTCCACTTT. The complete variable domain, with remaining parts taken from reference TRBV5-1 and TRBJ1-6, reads KAGVTQTPRYLIKTRGQQVTLSCSPISGHRSVSWYQQTPGQGLQFLFEYFSETQRNKGNFPGRFSGRQFSNSRSEMNVSTLELGDSALYLCASSSDRFNNSPLHFGNGTRLTVT.

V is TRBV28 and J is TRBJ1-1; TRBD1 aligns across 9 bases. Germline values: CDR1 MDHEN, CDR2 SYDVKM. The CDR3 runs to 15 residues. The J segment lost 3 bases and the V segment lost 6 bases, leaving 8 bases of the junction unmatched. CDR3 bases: TGTGCCAGCAGCTCGCCGACAGGGGGAGACACTGAAGCTTTCTTT. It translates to CASSSPTGGDTEAFF.

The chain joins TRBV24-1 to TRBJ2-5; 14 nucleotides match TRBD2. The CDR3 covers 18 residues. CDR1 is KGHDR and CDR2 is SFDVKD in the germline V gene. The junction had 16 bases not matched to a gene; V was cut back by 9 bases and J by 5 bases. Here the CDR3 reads CATWTSGGPILTGETQYF. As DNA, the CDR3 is TGTGCCACCTGGACTAGCGGGGGGCCTATCCTGACGGGGGAGACCCAGTACTTC.

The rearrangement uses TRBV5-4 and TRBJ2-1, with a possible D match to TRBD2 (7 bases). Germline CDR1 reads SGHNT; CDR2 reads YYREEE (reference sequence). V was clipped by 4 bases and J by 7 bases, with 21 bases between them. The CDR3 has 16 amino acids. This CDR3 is CASSPGGGVGMNEQFF. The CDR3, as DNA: TGTGCCAGCAGCCCCGGAGGGGGGGTGGGTATGAATGAGCAGTTCTTC.

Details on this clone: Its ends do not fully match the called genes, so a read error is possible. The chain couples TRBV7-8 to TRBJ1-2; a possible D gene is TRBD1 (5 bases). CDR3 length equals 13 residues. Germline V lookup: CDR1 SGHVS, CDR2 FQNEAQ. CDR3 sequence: CASSPNLDGGGRF. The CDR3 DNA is TGTGCCAGCAGCCCGAACCTGGACGGGGGTGGACGCTTC.